This T cell receptor (beta chain) was observed in a study of T cells in Graves' hyperthyroidism and ophthalmopathy. Template material for amplifying TCR beta CDR3 regions consisted of RNA transcripts. HTBI primers drove first-round RT-PCR of the TCR CDR3. TCRdb re-called the multiplex PCR reads with MiXCR, one entry per CDR3 protein. Among fewer than 400,000 distinct CDR3 sequences listed, about 25% were seen once. This CDR3 has 16 amino acids. In germline, CDR1 is LGHDT, CDR2 YNNKEL (reference sequence). V shed 0 bases and J shed 0 bases, with 8 bases lying between them. Study-wide results and caveats: The model identified upcoming ophthalmopathy a median approximately seven months ahead of onset. By a 13 V-J model, ophthalmopathy was set apart from stable hyperthyroidism.

As concerns this clonotype: Its antigen is not known.

No progression to ophthalmopathy during 18 months of follow-up defined stable disease. The study excluded patients with uncontrolled infection, other autoimmune disease, pregnancy or lactation. The source of this sequence is a man in his forties or fifties with Graves' hyperthyroidism. The specimen was blood. The rearrangement joins TRBV3-1 to TRBJ2-2; the D gene is possibly TRBD2 (6 bases). As DNA, the CDR3 is TGTGCCAGCAGCCAAGAGCGGGGAACGAACACCGGGGAGCTGTTTTTT. Translating gives CASSQERGTNTGELFF.